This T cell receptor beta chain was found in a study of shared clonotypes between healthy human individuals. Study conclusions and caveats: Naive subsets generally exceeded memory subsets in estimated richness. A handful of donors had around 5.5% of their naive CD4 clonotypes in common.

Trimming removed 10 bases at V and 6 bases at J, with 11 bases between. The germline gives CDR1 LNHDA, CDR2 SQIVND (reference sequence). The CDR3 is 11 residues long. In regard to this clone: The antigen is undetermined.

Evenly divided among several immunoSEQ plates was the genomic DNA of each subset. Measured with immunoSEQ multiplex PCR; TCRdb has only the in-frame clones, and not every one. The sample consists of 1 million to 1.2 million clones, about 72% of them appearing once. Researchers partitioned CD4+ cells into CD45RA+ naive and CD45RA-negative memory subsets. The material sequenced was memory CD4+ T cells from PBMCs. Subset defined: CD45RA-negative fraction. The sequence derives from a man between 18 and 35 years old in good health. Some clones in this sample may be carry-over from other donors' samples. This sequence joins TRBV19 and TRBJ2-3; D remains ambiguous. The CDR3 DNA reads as TGTGCCACCGCGCTTGGGGATACGCAGTATTTT. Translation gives CATALGDTQYF.